The T cell receptor (beta chain) under discussion was sequenced for a study of spatial heterogeneity in lung cancer. Across the whole study: PBMC collected at follow-up were sequenced when available, a median of around 2 years after resection.

Germline-derived CDR1 and CDR2 are MNHEY and SVGEGT. The CDR3 runs to 14 residues. With 8 bases clipped from V and 1 base from J, the junction kept 5 bases outside the gene matches. Findings and limits, study-wide: Blood carried ubiquitous expanded tumor TCRs more at resection than follow-up.

Time point described: blood at routine non-recurrence follow-up after resection. This clonotype was counted a single time. Its specificity is not known. TCRdb ran MiXCR on the 5' RACE reads and lists one entry per CDR3 protein. The data hold approximately 100,000 distinct CDR3 sequences, with approximately 20% observed a single time. The receptor's source is a male donor with early-stage non-small cell lung cancer. The chain joins TRBV6-2 or TRBV6-3 to TRBJ1-2; the match to TRBD1 covers 9 bases. The sample was PBMCs, taken at follow-up. The CDR3 bases are TGTGCCAGCCGACCGGGACAGGGTAACTATGGCTACACCTTC. Translated: CASRPGQGNYGYTF.